This is a list of T cell receptor beta chains from one sample in a study of beta chain features in type 1 diabetes. The assay was immunoSEQ multiplex PCR, and TCRdb's table has in-frame clones only and misses some. The sample holds under 150,000 clones; 9% are singletons and the top ten take approximately 0.7%. Material for sequencing was central memory CD4+ T cells from blood. The receptors originated from a man younger than 45 with type 1 diabetes. The CDR3 runs from the conserved cysteine through the conserved F or W. The order of the fields is clone size, D gene, J gene, V gene, CDR3 DNA, CDR3 protein. D genes are given only for firm matches. The listing skips clone size in some rows; elsewhere it reads once, few, many or a size class.

>few|TRBD2|TRBJ2-3|TRBV7-3
TGTGCCAGCAGCCCTGGGACTAGCGGGGGGGCGAATACGCAGTATTTT
CASSPGTSGGANTQYF
>-|-|TRBJ2-2|TRBV7-8
TGTGCCAGCAGGCGGGTCTCGAACACCGGGGAGCTGTTTTTT
CASRRVSNTGELFF
>-|-|TRBJ1-1|TRBV5-4
TGTGCCAGCAGCTTTAAGGACAGTATGAACACTGAAGCTTTCTTT
CASSFKDSMNTEAFF
>few|TRBD2|TRBJ2-7|TRBV6-1
TGTGCCAGCAGTCCTCTAGCGGGGGTCCATCGCGAGCAGTACTTC
CASSPLAGVHREQYF
>many|-|TRBJ1-1|TRBV9
TGTGCCAGCAGCTACGGGGCTGAAGCTTTCTTT
CASSYGAEAFF
>-|TRBD2|TRBJ2-1|TRBV11-3
TGTGCCAGCAGCTGGGGGAGGGCGACCGACGGTGAGCAGTTCTTC
CASSWGRATDGEQFF
>-|-|TRBJ2-3|TRBV29-1
TGCAGCGTTGAAGTCGCAGATACGCAGTATTTT
CSVEVADTQYF
>many|TRBD2|TRBJ2-7|TRBV2
TGTGCCAGCAGCGGGGACGGAGCGGGGGCGCAGTACTTC
CASSGDGAGAQYF
>-|-|TRBJ1-1|TRBV10-3
TGTGCCATCAGTTCTACAGGGTCTACTGAAGCTTTCTTT
CAISSTGSTEAFF
>-|-|TRBJ1-5|TRBV6-5
TGTGCCAGCAACCTGGACAGATCTCAGCCCCAGCATTTT
CASNLDRSQPQHF
>many|-|TRBJ2-1|TRBV7-2
TGTGCCAGCAGCTCGGAGCGAGGCAATGAGCAGTTCTTC
CASSSERGNEQFF
>few|TRBD1|TRBJ2-7|TRBV19
TGTGCCAGTAGACCAGGGGGTGCTCCGACCTACGAGCAGTACTTC
CASRPGGAPTYEQYF
>few|-|TRBJ2-7|TRBV7-9
TGTGCCAGCAGCCTACAACAGGGCTACGAGCAGTACTTC
CASSLQQGYEQYF
>-|-|TRBJ2-5|TRBV5-4
TGTGCCAGCAAGTCGGTGGGGGGTCAAGAGACCCAGTACTTC
CASKSVGGQETQYF
>few|-|TRBJ1-2|TRBV5-4
TGTGCCAGCACCCCTGACGGTGGAGGGAACTATGGCTACACCTTC
CASTPDGGGNYGYTF
>few|TRBD2|TRBJ2-1|TRBV15
TGTGCCACCAGCATCGGACTAGCGGGGGGGGGAGGCAATGAGCAGTTCTTC
CATSIGLAGGGGNEQFF
>-|TRBD2|TRBJ2-5|TRBV4-2
TGTGCCAGCAGCCAAAGACTAGCTATGAGTGAGACCCAGTACTTC
CASSQRLAMSETQYF
>-|TRBD1|TRBJ1-2|TRBV5-4
TGTGCCAGCAGCCCCGGGACAGGGTACTATGGCTACACCTTC
CASSPGTGYYGYTF
>-|TRBD1|TRBJ2-5|TRBV29-1
TGCAGCGTTGAAGATTCCCGGACAGGGGGCACAGAGACCCAGTACTTC
CSVEDSRTGGTETQYF
>few|-|TRBJ1-2|TRBV18
TGTGCCAGCTCACCACCATCGGGGTGGTATGGCTACACCTTC
CASSPPSGWYGYTF
>few|-|TRBJ2-7|TRBV28
TGTGCCAGCAGTTCGGGTGGGTTCTCCTACGAGCAGTACTTC
CASSSGGFSYEQYF
>few|-|TRBJ2-3|TRBV19
TGTGCCAGCTCTAGCGAAGTGACAGATACGCAGTATTTT
CASSSEVTDTQYF
>-|-|TRBJ1-1|TRBV30
TGTGCCTGGAGGGGCGGGGGGAACACTGAAGCTTTCTTT
CAWRGGGNTEAFF
>-|TRBD2|TRBJ2-7|TRBV13
TGTGCCAGCAGCCTCCTTTTAGCGGGGAACGACGAGCAGTACTTC
CASSLLLAGNDEQYF
>-|-|TRBJ2-2|TRBV18
TGTGCCAGCTCACCACCTAACGGACAGGAGGGGAACACCGGGGAGCTGTTTTTT
CASSPPNGQEGNTGELFF
>-|TRBD2|TRBJ2-7|TRBV6-6
TGTGCCAGCAGCGGATTAGCGGGAAACTTACTTGGGCAGTACTTC
CASSGLAGNLLGQYF
>-|TRBD1|TRBJ1-5|TRBV5-4
TGTGCCAGCAGCTTGGCTAGACAGGGAAATCAGCCCCAGCATTTT
CASSLARQGNQPQHF
>few|-|TRBJ1-1|TRBV10-3
TGTGCCATCAACCAGGGGAATGAAGCTTTCTTT
CAINQGNEAFF
>-|TRBD2|TRBJ2-1|TRBV27
TGTGCCAGCAGTTTATCGGCTAGCGGGTACAATGAGCAGTTCTTC
CASSLSASGYNEQFF